The T cell receptor (beta chain) described here comes from a study of T cell responses to AZD1222 COVID-19 vaccine. Study as a whole: Pooling covered second doses at about 4 or about 12 weeks.

Regarding the study as a whole: There were mostly white British donors and more females than males, and clonal diversity was possibly underestimated. The repertoires were collected only after the peak T cell response.

CDR3 length: 16 residues. Germline loops: CDR1 GTSNPN, CDR2 SVGIG (reference sequence). V was pared by 0 bases and J by 3 bases, with 16 bases between. Measured with immunoSEQ multiplex PCR; TCRdb has only the in-frame clones, and not every one. The table lists around 92,000 clones, about nine tenths of them singletons. Comments on this clone: The target antigen is unknown.

The chain couples TRBV30 to TRBJ2-3, with D maybe TRBD2 (6 bases). This sequence originates from an adult in good health. This sample comprised peripheral blood, obtained on day 0 of AZD1222 vaccination. This CDR3 is CAWSVGYRGKTDTQYF. CDR3 bases: TGTGCCTGGAGTGTCGGGTACCGCGGGAAGACAGATACGCAGTATTTT.